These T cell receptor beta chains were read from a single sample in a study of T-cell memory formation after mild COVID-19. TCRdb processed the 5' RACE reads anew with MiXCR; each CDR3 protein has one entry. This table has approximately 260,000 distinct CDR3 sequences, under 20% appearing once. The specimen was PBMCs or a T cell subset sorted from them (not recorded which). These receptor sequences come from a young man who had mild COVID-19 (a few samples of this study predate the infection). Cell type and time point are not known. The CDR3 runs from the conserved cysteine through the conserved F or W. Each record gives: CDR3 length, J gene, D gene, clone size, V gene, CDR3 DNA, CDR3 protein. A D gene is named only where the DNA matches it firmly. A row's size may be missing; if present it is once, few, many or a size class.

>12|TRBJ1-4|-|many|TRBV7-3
TGTGCCAGCAGCCCGGGAGGTGAAAAACTGTTTTTT
CASSPGGEKLFF
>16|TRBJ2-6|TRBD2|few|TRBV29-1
TGCAGCGTTGAACTTGCGGGGGACTCTGGGGCCAACGTCCTGACTTTC
CSVELAGDSGANVLTF
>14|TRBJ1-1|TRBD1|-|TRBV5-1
TGCGCCAGCAGCCCCGACAGGGGGGGGCGAGAAGCTTTCTTT
CASSPDRGGREAFF
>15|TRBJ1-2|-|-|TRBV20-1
TGCAGTGTAAAGGTGTGGCGGGACAATGCCTATGGCTACACCTTC
CSVKVWRDNAYGYTF
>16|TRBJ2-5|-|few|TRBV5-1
TGCGCCAGCAGCTCGGGGGAGCGGGTAAGGCAAGAGACCCAGTACTTC
CASSSGERVRQETQYF
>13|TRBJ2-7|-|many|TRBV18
TGTGCCAGCTCACCACCCGACAGCTACGAGCAGTACTTC
CASSPPDSYEQYF
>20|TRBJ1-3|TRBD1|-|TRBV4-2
TGTGCCAGCAGCAAAGAGGGACAGGGGCCAGCGGGGAGCTCTGGAAACACCATATATTTT
CASSKEGQGPAGSSGNTIYF
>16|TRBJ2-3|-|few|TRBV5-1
TGCGCCAGCAGCCCCTTCCAGGGTCCCCTAGGGGATACGCAGTATTTT
CASSPFQGPLGDTQYF
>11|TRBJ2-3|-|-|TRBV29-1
TGCAGCCCCCGGTATGGCGATACGCAGTATTTT
CSPRYGDTQYF
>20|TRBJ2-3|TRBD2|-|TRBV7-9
TGTGCCAGCAGCTTTTACGACAGGCGATCGACTAGCGGGAATCCAGATACGCAGTATTTT
CASSFYDRRSTSGNPDTQYF
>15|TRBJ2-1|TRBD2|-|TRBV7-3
TGTGCCAGCAGCCAGCTAGCGGGCACTTACAATGAGCAGTTCTTC
CASSQLAGTYNEQFF
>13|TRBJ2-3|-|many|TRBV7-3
TGTGCCAGCAGCGCCGCGACCGGGTTTTCGCAGTATTTT
CASSAATGFSQYF
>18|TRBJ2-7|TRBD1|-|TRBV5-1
TGCGCCAGCAGCTTGGGAGGGCCGGGACAGGGGATTGTCTACGAGCAGTACTTC
CASSLGGPGQGIVYEQYF
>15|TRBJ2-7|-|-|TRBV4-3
TGCGCCAGCAGCCAAGAGGACATTCGGACCTACGAGCAGTACTTC
CASSQEDIRTYEQYF
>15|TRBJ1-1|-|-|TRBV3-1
TGTGCCAGCAGCCAAGGAGGGTACGGTGGCTCTGAAGCTTTCTTT
CASSQGGYGGSEAFF
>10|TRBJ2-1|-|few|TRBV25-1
TGTGCCAGCAGGGGGAGTGAGCAGTTCTTC
CASRGSEQFF
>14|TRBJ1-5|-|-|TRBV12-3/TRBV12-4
TGTGCCAGCAGTACTTACAGGGATGTCGAACCCCAGCATTTT
CASSTYRDVEPQHF
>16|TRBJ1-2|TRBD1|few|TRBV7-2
TGTGCCAGCAGCTTCGTGTCGGGACAGGGTCGGTATGGCTACACCTTC
CASSFVSGQGRYGYTF
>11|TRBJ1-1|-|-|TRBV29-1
TGCAGCGTAGTCTGGGGGACTGAAGCTTTCTTT
CSVVWGTEAFF
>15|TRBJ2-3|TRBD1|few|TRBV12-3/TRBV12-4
TGTGCCAGCATTAAACAGGGGGCGCGGACAGATACGCAGTATTTT
CASIKQGARTDTQYF
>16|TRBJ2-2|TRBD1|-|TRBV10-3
TGTGCCATCAGTCCGGACAGGGGGATGAACACCGGGGAGCTGTTTTTT
CAISPDRGMNTGELFF
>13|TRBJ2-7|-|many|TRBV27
TGTGCCAGCAGCCATGGGCCGTCCTACGAGCAGTACTTC
CASSHGPSYEQYF
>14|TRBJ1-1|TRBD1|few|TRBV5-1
TGCGCCAGCAGCCCGGACAGGCCGAACACTGAAGCTTTCTTT
CASSPDRPNTEAFF
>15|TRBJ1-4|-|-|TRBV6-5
TGTGCCAGCAGTTACCGGGACCAGGGAGGTCGAAAACTGTTTTTT
CASSYRDQGGRKLFF
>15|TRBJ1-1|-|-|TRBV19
TGTGCCAGTAGTATCGGGGGAACAGTGAACACTGAAGCTTTCTTT
CASSIGGTVNTEAFF